Following are 2 T cell receptor beta chains from one sample sequenced in a study of blood T cell repertoires in COVID-19 (dated by TCRdb to 2020 to 2021). Libraries were prepared through the immunoSEQ multiplex PCR assay. TCRdb carries this immuneACCESS record with in-frame sequences only. Its versions omit some clonotypes, under half of them owing to an unresolved V gene in the studies checked, with the rest unexplained. In all, the sample holds approximately 100,000 clones, and around nine tenths of those were seen once. The ten largest account for around 6% of the sample. Sequencing was performed on peripheral blood. All receptors come from a man between 65 and 85 years old with acute or convalescent COVID-19.

The chain joins TRBV3-1 (or the pseudogene TRBV3-2) to TRBJ2-2, with D unresolved. In germline, CDR1 is LGHDT, CDR2 YNNKEL (reference sequence). The CDR3 runs 16 residues. Trimming shortened V by 0 bases and J by 7 bases, and 15 bases separated the two germline ends. Here the CDR3 reads CASSQDRVPLGGELFF. The CDR3 DNA reads as TGTGCCAGCAGCCAAGATCGGGTACCATTAGGCGGGGAGCTGTTTTTT.

The V and J genes are TRBV6-6 and TRBJ1-2; D is uncertain. With 7 bases removed from V and 4 bases from J, the gap between germline ends came to 19 bases. Germline V gives CDR1 MNHNY, CDR2 SVGAGI (reference sequence). This CDR3 comprises 15 residues. The CDR3 spells CASNDGELSGYGYTF. CDR3 nucleotides: TGTGCCAGCAACGACGGGGAGTTAAGTGGCTATGGCTACACCTTC.